This T cell receptor beta chain was sequenced in a study of shared clonotypes between healthy human individuals. General observations from the study: Researchers sampled only blood; tissue repertoires likely differ. The diversity represented, both genetic and in exposure history, was limited by few donors.

This CDR3 contains 13 residues. Germline loops: CDR1 SGHDT, CDR2 YYEEEE. The V gene lost 1 base and the J gene lost 3 bases, with 8 bases spanning the gap. In the case of this clone: Its antigen is as yet unknown.

Terminally differentiated effector memory CD45RA+ cells were excluded from the naive CD8 cells, which were CD45RO-negative and positively selected for CCR7. Profiled with immunoSEQ multiplex PCR; TCRdb holds only in-frame clones, not every one. The sample includes about 2,200,000 clones, around 93% seen only once; the top ten take more than 1.5%. The gene calls are TRBV5-6 and TRBJ2-7; D remains unclear. Sequenced input: naive CD8+ T cells from PBMCs. The source of this sequence is a man younger than 35 in good health. Some clones in this sample may be carry-over from other donors' samples. CDR3 sequence reads: CASSLRSGYEQYF. The DNA of the CDR3 is TGTGCCAGCAGCTTGAGGTCGGGCTACGAGCAGTACTTC.